The 21 T cell receptor beta chains below come from one sample, sequenced in a study of cytomegalovirus exposure and HLA in healthy donors. Vbeta (60) and Jbeta (13) primers were used in the PCR. The protocol was immunoSEQ multiplex PCR, while the TCRdb copy is restricted to in-frame clones and leaves out a portion. The sample holds approximately 94,000 clones, roughly 72% seen once. Sequences were obtained from PBMCs. All receptors derive from a man aged 25-40 years in good health and CMV-seropositive.

The gene calls are TRBV5-4 and TRBJ1-5; possibly TRBD1 for D (5 bases). V lost 2 bases, J lost 4 bases, and 7 bases lay in between. Germline CDR1 is SGHNT and CDR2 is YYREEE (reference sequence). CDR3 length: 13 amino acids. CDR3 nucleotides: TGTGCCAGCAGCTTAGACAGAAATCAGCCCCAGCATTTT. Its protein is CASSLDRNQPQHF.

The chain uses TRBV28 and TRBJ2-7; 7 bases agree with TRBD1. V shed 5 bases, J shed 7 bases, and the junction held 5 bases outside the gene matches. Germline V gene lookup returns CDR1 MDHEN and CDR2 SYDVKM. The CDR3 loop spans 12 amino acids. DNA for the CDR3: TGTGCCAGCAGTCGCTACAGGGGAGAGCAGTACTTC. This sequence encodes CASSRYRGEQYF.

This clone was seen a single time. This chain uses TRBV13 with TRBJ1-6, with 8 bases lining up with TRBD1. Germline trimming cut 4 bases from V and 6 bases from J; bases unmatched to any gene: 5. CDR3 length: 15 residues. Germline CDR1 is PRHDT and CDR2 is FYEKMQ (reference sequence). CDR3 in amino acids: CASSSGQGGNSPLHF. The CDR3 region has the DNA TGTGCCAGCAGCTCCGGACAGGGCGGTAATTCACCCCTCCACTTT.

This clone has a single count. The J gene is TRBJ2-7, the V gene TRBV18; D remains ambiguous. The ends were cut back, 10 bases at V and 7 bases at J, with 8 bases in the middle. This CDR3 comprises 9 residues. Germline V gene sequence: CDR1 KGHSH, CDR2 LQKENI. DNA of the CDR3: TGTGCCAAACCCCGGGAGCAGTACGTC. This translates into CAKPREQYV.

The chain has TRBV5-1 and TRBJ1-1, with D perhaps matching TRBD1 (6 bases). Between the trimmed V and J ends, which lost 4 bases and 0 bases, there was a span of 10 bases. The CDR3 is made up of 14 amino acids. CDR1 and CDR2 (germline): SGHRS, YFSETQ. For the CDR3, the DNA is TGCGCCAGCAGCCCGGACAGCGTGAACACTGAAGCTTTCTTT. Its translation is CASSPDSVNTEAFF.

This clone was seen a few times. The chain joins TRBV7-6 to TRBJ2-3; 11 positions match TRBD2. Germline CDR1 and CDR2: SGHVS and FNYEAQ. Trimming cost V 2 bases and J 5 bases; bases outside gene matches: 6. This CDR3 is 16 amino acids long. This chain's CDR3 is CASSLSASGGRDTQYF. The CDR3 DNA sequence: TGTGCCAGCAGCTTATCGGCTAGCGGGGGGAGAGATACGCAGTATTTT.

The V gene is TRBV6-5, the J gene TRBJ2-7; possibly TRBD2 for D (6 bases). The CDR3 spans 14 residues. V gave up 5 bases and J gave up 3 bases, with 14 bases separating them. The germline V gene has CDR1 MNHEY and CDR2 SVGAGI. CDR3: CASSPRDGVYEQYF. The CDR3 region has the DNA TGTGCCAGCAGTCCGCGGGACGGTGTCTACGAGCAGTACTTC.

The V gene is TRBV4-3, the J gene TRBJ1-4, with a weak D call TRBD1 (6 bases). Germline assignment: CDR1 LGHNA and CDR2 YSLEER. The CDR3 runs 15 residues. V dropped 5 bases and J dropped 4 bases, with 14 bases sitting between them. The DNA for the CDR3 is TGCGCCAGCAGCGCAGGACAGAGTCGTAATGAAAAACTGTTTTTT. Translating gives CASSAGQSRNEKLFF.

The rearrangement uses TRBV5-5 and TRBJ1-5; D possibly corresponds to TRBD1 (5 bases). This CDR3 region has 14 residues. V lost 4 bases to trimming and J lost 6 bases, with 14 bases between them. Germline-derived CDR1 and CDR2 are SGHKS and YYEKEE (reference sequence). CDR3 protein: CASSKTVLGQPQHF. Here the CDR3 DNA reads TGTGCCAGCAGCAAGACAGTCCTCGGTCAGCCCCAGCATTTT.

The V and J genes are TRBV6-1 and TRBJ1-5; perhaps TRBD1 as D (5 bases). Germline CDR1 MNHNS, CDR2 SASEGT. The CDR3 contains 14 residues. Trimming took off 6 bases at V and 0 bases at J, with 9 bases between the two ends. The CDR3 coding sequence is TGTGCCAGCAGCCGACAGTATAGCAATCAGCCCCAGCATTTT. Translation gives CASSRQYSNQPQHF.

The CDR3 sequence is CASSSLQGSPYGYTF. The CDR3 nucleotides are TGTGCCAGCAGCTCTCTACAGGGCTCGCCCTATGGCTACACCTTC. The rearrangement links TRBV5-8 to TRBJ1-2; a possible D gene is TRBD1 (6 bases). The germline V gene has CDR1 SGHTS and CDR2 YDEGEE. This CDR3 has 15 residues. Trimming shortened V by 3 bases and J by 4 bases, and 16 bases separated the two germline ends.

The chain is built from TRBV6-6 and TRBJ2-7; TRBD1 might be the D (5 bases). Germline lookup yields CDR1 MNHNY and CDR2 SVGAGI (reference sequence). With 5 bases removed from V and 4 bases from J, the gap between germline ends came to 12 bases. The CDR3 sequence is 13 residues long. The chain's CDR3 is CASSPGHFYEQYV. The CDR3, as DNA: TGTGCCAGCAGTCCCGGACACTTTTACGAGCAGTACGTC.

The table lists this clone with a few counts. V is TRBV19 and J is TRBJ1-5, with no clear D. The CDR3 is 13 residues long. Germline CDR1 and CDR2: LNHDA and SQIVND (reference sequence). Trimming removed 0 bases at V and 5 bases at J, with 5 bases between. The CDR3 DNA follows: TGTGCCAGTAGTATAGATATAGATCAGCCCCAGCATTTT. It codes for CASSIDIDQPQHF.

The genes are TRBV28 and TRBJ1-2; 8 bases map to TRBD1. The germline V gene has CDR1 MDHEN and CDR2 SYDVKM. The CDR3 has 20 amino acids. The junction had 23 bases not matched to a gene; V was cut back by 6 bases and J by 2 bases. CDR3 in amino acids: CASSPNPRGTTRTGNYGYTF. CDR3 nucleotide sequence: TGTGCCAGCAGCCCTAACCCGAGAGGGACCACCCGGACAGGGAACTATGGCTACACCTTC.

The rearrangement joins TRBV27 to TRBJ2-1; 7 bases are a match to TRBD1. CDR1 and CDR2 from the germline V gene are MNHEY and SMNVEV (reference sequence). The CDR3 extends over 17 amino acids. V lost 3 bases and J lost 8; bases outside the gene matches: 16. The CDR3 coding sequence is TGTGCCAGCAGTTTCTCTCTAGGGGACAGCCAATTATATGAGCAGTTCTTC. It yields the protein CASSFSLGDSQLYEQFF.

The chain combines TRBV11-2 with TRBJ1-1; 8 bases agree with TRBD1. Germline V gives CDR1 SGHAT, CDR2 FQNNGV. The V gene end was trimmed by 5 bases and the J gene end by 5 bases; junction bases not matched to a gene: 10. The CDR3 runs to 15 residues. The CDR3 loop is CASSRPAGGVTEAFF. The DNA of the CDR3 is TGTGCCAGCAGCCGCCCGGCAGGGGGCGTTACTGAAGCTTTCTTT.

This clone has more than one count but fewer than ten. The chain couples TRBV5-1 to TRBJ2-2, with 10 bases matching TRBD1. Germline CDR1 is SGHRS and CDR2 is YFSETQ. This CDR3 spans 15 amino acids. Losses at the gene ends were 3 bases for V and 3 bases for J; bases not matched to a gene: 2. The CDR3 bases are TGCGCCAGCAGCTCGGACAGGGGGGACACCGGGGAGCTGTTTTTT. Translated: CASSSDRGDTGELFF.

This chain links TRBV5-4 with TRBJ2-1, with D possibly being TRBD2 (5 bases). Germline V lookup: CDR1 SGHNT, CDR2 YYREEE (reference sequence). The CDR3 is 17 amino acids. Trimming took off 0 bases at V and 8 bases at J, with 21 bases between the two ends. This CDR3 reads CASSLGAGLAIQDEQFF. The DNA for the CDR3 is TGTGCCAGCAGCTTGGGTGCCGGCTTAGCGATTCAAGATGAGCAGTTCTTC.

This clone was detected only once. The gene calls are TRBV7-9 and TRBJ1-2; TRBD1 aligns across 7 bases. With V trimmed by 5 bases and J by 3 bases, 3 bases remained unmatched. Germline CDR1 and CDR2: SEHNR and FQNEAQ (reference sequence). The CDR3 has 13 amino acids. As DNA, the CDR3 is TGTGCCAGCAGCCAGGGGGGCCACTATGGCTACACCTTC. Translated: CASSQGGHYGYTF. Full variable domain (missing parts from reference TRBV7-9 and TRBJ1-2): DTGVSQNPRHKITKRGQNVTFRCDPISEHNRLYWYRQTLGQGPEFLTYFQNEAQLEKSRLLSDRFSAERPKGSFSTLEIQRTEQGDSAMYLCASSQGGHYGYTFGSGTRLTVV.

V is TRBV10-3 and J is TRBJ2-2; a possible D gene is TRBD2 (5 bases). CDR1 and CDR2 from the germline V gene are ENHRY and SYGVKD. The CDR3 runs to 14 residues. Trimming left V 3 bases short and J 1 base short, with 6 bases between. CDR3 nucleotide sequence: TGTGCCATCAGTGAAGGAGGGAACACCGGGGAGCTGTTTTTT. Its translation: CAISEGGNTGELFF.

This clone turned up a few times. This chain links TRBV7-3 with TRBJ2-1; TRBD2 might be the D (6 bases). The CDR3 sequence is 14 residues long. V gave up 0 bases and J gave up 8 bases, with 11 bases separating them. Germline V gives CDR1 SGHTA, CDR2 FQGTGA. The DNA for the CDR3 is TGTGCCAGCAGCTTAACCAGGGACTCGGATGAGCAGTTCTTC. Translation: CASSLTRDSDEQFF.